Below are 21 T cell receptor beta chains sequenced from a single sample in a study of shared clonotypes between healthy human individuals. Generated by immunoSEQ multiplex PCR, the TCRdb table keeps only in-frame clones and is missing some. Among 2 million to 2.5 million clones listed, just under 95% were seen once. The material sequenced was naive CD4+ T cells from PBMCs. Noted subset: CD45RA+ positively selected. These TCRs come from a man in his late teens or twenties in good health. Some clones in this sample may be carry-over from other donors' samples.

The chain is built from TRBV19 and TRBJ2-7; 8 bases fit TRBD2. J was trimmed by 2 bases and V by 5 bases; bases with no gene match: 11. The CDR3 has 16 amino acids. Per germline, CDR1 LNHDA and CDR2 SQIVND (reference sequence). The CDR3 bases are TGTGCCAGTAGTCCCCGAGGCACTAGCGGTACCTACGAGCAGTACTTC. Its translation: CASSPRGTSGTYEQYF.

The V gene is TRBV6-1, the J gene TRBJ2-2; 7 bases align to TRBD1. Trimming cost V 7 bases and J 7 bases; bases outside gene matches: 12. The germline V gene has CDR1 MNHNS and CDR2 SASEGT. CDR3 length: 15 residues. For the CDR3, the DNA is TGTGCCAGCACCTCAGGACAGGTCAGGGGCGGGGAGCTGTTTTTT. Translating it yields CASTSGQVRGGELFF.

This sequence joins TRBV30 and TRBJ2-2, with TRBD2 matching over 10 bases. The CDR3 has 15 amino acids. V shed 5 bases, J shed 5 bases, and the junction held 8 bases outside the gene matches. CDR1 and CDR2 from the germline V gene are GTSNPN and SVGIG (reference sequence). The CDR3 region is CAWVKREGRTGELFF. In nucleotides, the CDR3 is TGTGCCTGGGTAAAGCGGGAGGGCCGGACCGGGGAGCTGTTTTTT.

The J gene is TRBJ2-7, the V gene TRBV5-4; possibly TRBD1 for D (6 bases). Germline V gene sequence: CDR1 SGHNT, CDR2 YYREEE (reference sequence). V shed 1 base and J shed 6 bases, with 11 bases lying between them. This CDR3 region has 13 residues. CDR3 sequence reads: CASSLSGAGEQYF. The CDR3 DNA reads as TGTGCCAGCAGCTTGTCAGGGGCGGGCGAGCAGTACTTC.

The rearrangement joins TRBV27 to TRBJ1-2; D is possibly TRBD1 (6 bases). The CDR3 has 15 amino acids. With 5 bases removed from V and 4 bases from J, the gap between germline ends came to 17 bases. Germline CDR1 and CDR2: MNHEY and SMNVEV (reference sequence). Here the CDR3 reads CASSPSTGRGYGYTF. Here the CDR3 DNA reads TGTGCCAGCAGTCCATCCACCGGCAGGGGCTATGGCTACACCTTC.

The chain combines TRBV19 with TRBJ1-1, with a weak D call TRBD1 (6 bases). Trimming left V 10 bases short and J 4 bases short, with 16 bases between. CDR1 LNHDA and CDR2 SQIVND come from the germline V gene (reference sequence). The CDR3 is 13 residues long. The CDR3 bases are TGTGCCACGCAGGACCAACAGGGCACTGAAGCTTTCTTT. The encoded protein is CATQDQQGTEAFF.

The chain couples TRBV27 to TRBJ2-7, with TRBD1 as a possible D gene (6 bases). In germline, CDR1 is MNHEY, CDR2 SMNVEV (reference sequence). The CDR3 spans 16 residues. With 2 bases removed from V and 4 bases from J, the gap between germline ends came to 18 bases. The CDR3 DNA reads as TGTGCCAGCAGTTTAGGGCCACCGGGACACGTATACGAGCAGTACTTC. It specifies CASSLGPPGHVYEQYF.

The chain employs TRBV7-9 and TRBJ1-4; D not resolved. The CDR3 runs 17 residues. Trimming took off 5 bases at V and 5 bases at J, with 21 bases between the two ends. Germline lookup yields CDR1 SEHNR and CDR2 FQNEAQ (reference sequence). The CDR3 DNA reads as TGTGCCAGCAGCCCGCGAGGCTCCGATGTCCCGAATGAAAAACTGTTTTTT. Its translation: CASSPRGSDVPNEKLFF.

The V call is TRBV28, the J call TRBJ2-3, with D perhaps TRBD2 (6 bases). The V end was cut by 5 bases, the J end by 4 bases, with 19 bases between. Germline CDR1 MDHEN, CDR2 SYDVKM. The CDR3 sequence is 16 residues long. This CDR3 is CASSRRGERAADTQYF. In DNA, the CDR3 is TGTGCCAGCAGTCGACGAGGGGAGCGGGCTGCAGATACGCAGTATTTT.

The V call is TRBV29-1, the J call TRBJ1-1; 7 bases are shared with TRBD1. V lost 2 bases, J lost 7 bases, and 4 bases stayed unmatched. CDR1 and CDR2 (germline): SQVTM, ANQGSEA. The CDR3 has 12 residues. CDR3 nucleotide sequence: TGCAGCGTTGAACGGACAGGAGGTGAAGCTTTCTTT. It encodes CSVERTGGEAFF.

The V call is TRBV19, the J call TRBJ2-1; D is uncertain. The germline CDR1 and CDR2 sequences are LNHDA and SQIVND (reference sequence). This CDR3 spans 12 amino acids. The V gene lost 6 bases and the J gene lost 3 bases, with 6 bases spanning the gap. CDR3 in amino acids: CASSDNYNEQFF. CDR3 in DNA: TGTGCCAGTAGCGACAACTACAATGAGCAGTTCTTC.

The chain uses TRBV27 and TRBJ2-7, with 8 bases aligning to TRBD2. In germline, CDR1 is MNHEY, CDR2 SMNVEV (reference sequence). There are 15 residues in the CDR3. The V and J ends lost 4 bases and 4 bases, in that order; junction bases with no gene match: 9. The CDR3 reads CASSSRTSGGYEQYF. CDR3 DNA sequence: TGTGCCAGCAGTTCCCGGACCTCGGGAGGGTACGAGCAGTACTTC.

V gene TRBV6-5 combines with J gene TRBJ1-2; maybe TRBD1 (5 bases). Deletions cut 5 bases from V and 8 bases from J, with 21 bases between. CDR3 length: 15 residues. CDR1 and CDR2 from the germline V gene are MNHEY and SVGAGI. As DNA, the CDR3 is TGTGCCAGCAGTCCCAAGATGGCGGGGACGATCGGCTACACCTTC. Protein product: CASSPKMAGTIGYTF.

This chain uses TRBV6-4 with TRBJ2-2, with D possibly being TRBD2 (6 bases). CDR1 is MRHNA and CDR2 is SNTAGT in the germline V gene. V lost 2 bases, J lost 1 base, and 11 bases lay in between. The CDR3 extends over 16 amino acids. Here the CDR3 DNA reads TGTGCCAGCAGTGACGCGGGGTCTGAGAACACCGGGGAGCTGTTTTTT. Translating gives CASSDAGSENTGELFF.

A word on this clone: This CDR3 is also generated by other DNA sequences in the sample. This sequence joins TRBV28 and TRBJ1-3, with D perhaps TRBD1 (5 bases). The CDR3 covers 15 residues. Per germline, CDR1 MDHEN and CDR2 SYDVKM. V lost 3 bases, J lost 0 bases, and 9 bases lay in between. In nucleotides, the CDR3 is TGTGCCAGCAGTTTGGGGCGGCGCTCTGGAAACACCATATATTTT. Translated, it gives CASSLGRRSGNTIYF.

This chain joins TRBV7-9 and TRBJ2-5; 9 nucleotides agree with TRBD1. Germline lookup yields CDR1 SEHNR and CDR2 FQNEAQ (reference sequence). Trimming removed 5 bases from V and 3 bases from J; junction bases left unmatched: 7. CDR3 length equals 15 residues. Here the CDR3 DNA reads TGTGCCAGCAGCCCCTCCAGGACAGGGGAAGAGACCCAGTACTTC. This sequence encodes CASSPSRTGEETQYF.

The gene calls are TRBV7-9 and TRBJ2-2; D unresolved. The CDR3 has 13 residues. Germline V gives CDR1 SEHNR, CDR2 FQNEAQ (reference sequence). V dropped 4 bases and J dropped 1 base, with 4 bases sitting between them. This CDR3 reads CASSYQNTGELFF. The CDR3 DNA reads TGTGCCAGCAGCTATCAGAACACCGGGGAGCTGTTTTTT. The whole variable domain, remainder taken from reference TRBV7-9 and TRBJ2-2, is DTGVSQNPRHKITKRGQNVTFRCDPISEHNRLYWYRQTLGQGPEFLTYFQNEAQLEKSRLLSDRFSAERPKGSFSTLEIQRTEQGDSAMYLCASSYQNTGELFFGEGSRLTVL.

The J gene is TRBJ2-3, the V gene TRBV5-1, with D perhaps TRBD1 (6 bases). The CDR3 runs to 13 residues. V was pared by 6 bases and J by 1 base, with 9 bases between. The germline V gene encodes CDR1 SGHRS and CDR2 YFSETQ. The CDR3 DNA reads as TGCGCCAGCACGGACAGTCGCACAGATACGCAGTATTTT. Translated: CASTDSRTDTQYF. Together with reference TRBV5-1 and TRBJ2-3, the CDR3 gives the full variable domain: KAGVTQTPRYLIKTRGQQVTLSCSPISGHRSVSWYQQTPGQGLQFLFEYFSETQRNKGNFPGRFSGRQFSNSRSEMNVSTLELGDSALYLCASTDSRTDTQYFGPGTRLTVL.

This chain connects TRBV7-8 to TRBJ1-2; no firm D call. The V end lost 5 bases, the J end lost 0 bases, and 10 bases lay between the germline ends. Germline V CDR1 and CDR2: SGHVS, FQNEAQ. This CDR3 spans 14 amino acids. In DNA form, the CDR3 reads TGTGCCAGCAGCCCCAGGTCAGCTAACTATGGCTACACCTTC. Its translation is CASSPRSANYGYTF.

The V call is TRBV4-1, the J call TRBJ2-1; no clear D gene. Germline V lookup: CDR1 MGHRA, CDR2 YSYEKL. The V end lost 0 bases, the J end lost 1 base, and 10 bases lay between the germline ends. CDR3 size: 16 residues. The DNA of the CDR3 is TGCGCCAGCAGCCAAGATTTCGCGGTTTCCTACAATGAGCAGTTCTTC. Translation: CASSQDFAVSYNEQFF.

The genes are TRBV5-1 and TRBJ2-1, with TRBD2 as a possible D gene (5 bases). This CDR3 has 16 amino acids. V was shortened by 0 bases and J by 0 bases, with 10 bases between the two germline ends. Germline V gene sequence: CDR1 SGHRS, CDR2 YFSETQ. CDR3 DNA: TGCGCCAGCAGCTTGGGAGCGGCTTTCTCCTACAATGAGCAGTTCTTC. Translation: CASSLGAAFSYNEQFF.